This TCR beta chain appears in the sequencing data of a study of OX40 agonist ivuxolimab in advanced cancers. Overall study context: Hepatocellular carcinoma, melanoma, renal cell or head and neck cancer affected the dose-escalation patients. A male proportion of just over 80% was recorded, with mean age roughly 62 years and range about 20 to 85.

Concerning this clone: What it binds is unknown.

Method: immunoSEQ multiplex PCR; TCRdb's copy keeps in-frame clones and lacks some. The sample consists of about 60,000 clones, 90% to 95% of them appearing once. Losses at the gene ends were 6 bases for V and 3 bases for J; bases not matched to a gene: 9. CDR1 and CDR2 (germline): MNHEY, SMNVEV (reference sequence). The CDR3 runs 17 residues. Study results and limitations: Clonal expansion was seen in CD4+ and CD8+ blood T cells by week 6 at 0.1 to 3.0 mg/kg.

Sequenced here: CD4+ or CD8+ T cells sorted from blood, sampled in a trial of the OX40 agonist ivuxolimab. The chain joins TRBV27 to TRBJ2-1; 12 bases are a match to TRBD2. The sequence was obtained from an adult with an advanced solid tumor such as melanoma, head and neck, liver or kidney cancer. The CDR3 DNA is TGTGCCAGCAGCCTTCTAGCGGGAGGGATTAACTACAATGAGCAGTTCTTC. It yields the protein CASSLLAGGINYNEQFF.